This T cell receptor beta chain was documented in a study of cytomegalovirus exposure and HLA in healthy donors. Overall study findings and caveats: Within a later analysis, the majority of CMV-associated TCR beta chains appeared HLA-restricted. Among the CMV-associated chains, a few were confirmed in vitro as specific for CMV antigens. With later analysis, a missense DCLRE1C variant became linked to TCR beta V- and J-gene trimming.

As to this clone: Its antigen is as yet unknown.

The germline CDR1 and CDR2 sequences are ENHRY and SYGVKD. V was pared by 10 bases and J by 2 bases, with 11 bases between. This CDR3 is built from 12 residues. The primer mix had 60 Vbeta and 13 Jbeta primers. Sequencing used immunoSEQ multiplex PCR; TCRdb keeps in-frame clones, though not all of them. The table lists under 200,000 clones, around four fifths of them singletons. The sequenced sample was PBMCs. This clonotype was obtained from a man aged 18-30 years in good health and CMV-seronegative. This rearrangement joins TRBV10-3 to TRBJ2-5; D possibly corresponds to TRBD1 (5 bases). CDR3 in DNA: TGTGCCACTCGTGACAGACAAGAGACCCAGTACTTC. It encodes CATRDRQETQYF.